This entry is about one TCR beta chain. Grouping used clinical history reported by participants in a survey and questionnaire. Individuals in the exposed group had encountered a COVID-19 case within 2 weeks preceding study entry. The CDR3 length is 13 residues. Germline V lookup: CDR1 SGHRS, CDR2 YFSETQ. Trimming took off 5 bases at V and 5 bases at J, with 11 bases between the two ends. The data stem from a study of blood T cell repertoires in COVID-19. Original analysis: By means of reference gene primer amplification, nucleated cell counts were estimated. TCRdb's table, derived via immunoSEQ multiplex PCR, lists solely in-frame clones and lacks some. Clone size and the V and J calls come from that table; the DNA yielded D and trimming. The sample carries 190,000 or so clones, around 88% recorded once.

The TCR comes from a woman aged 25 to 39 who had been exposed to COVID-19. Sequencing input: PBMCs or T cells enriched from blood (not recorded which). The chain employs TRBV5-1 and TRBJ1-5; tentatively, D is TRBD1 (5 bases). CDR3 region: CASRRGRDQPQHF. Here the CDR3 DNA reads TGCGCCAGCAGAAGGGGCCGCGATCAGCCCCAGCATTTT. Combining the CDR3 with reference TRBV5-1 and TRBJ1-5 gives the whole variable domain KAGVTQTPRYLIKTRGQQVTLSCSPISGHRSVSWYQQTPGQGLQFLFEYFSETQRNKGNFPGRFSGRQFSNSRSEMNVSTLELGDSALYLCASRRGRDQPQHFGDGTRLSIL.